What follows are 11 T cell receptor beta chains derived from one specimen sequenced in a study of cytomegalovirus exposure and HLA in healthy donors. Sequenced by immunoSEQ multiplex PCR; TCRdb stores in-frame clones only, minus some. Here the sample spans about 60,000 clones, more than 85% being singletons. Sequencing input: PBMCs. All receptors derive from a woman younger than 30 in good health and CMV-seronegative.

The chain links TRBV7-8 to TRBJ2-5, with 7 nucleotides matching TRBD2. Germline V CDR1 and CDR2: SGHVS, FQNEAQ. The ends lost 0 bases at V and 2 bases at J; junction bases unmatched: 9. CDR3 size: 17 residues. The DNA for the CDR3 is TGTGCCAGCAGCTTAGCGCGGGACGGGAGGCTTCAAGAGACCCAGTACTTC. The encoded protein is CASSLARDGRLQETQYF.

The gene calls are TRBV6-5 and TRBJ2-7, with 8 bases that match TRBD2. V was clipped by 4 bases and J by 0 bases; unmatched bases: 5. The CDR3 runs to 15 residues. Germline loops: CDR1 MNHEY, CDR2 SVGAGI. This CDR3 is CASSSGGQASYEQYV. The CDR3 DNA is TGTGCCAGCAGTTCGGGGGGGCAAGCCTCCTACGAGCAGTACGTC.

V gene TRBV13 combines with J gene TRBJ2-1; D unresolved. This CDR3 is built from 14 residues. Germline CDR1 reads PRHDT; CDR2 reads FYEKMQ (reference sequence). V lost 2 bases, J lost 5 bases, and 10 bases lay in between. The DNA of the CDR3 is TGTGCCAGCAGCTTATGGTCACAGAACAATGAGCAGTTCTTC. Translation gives CASSLWSQNNEQFF.

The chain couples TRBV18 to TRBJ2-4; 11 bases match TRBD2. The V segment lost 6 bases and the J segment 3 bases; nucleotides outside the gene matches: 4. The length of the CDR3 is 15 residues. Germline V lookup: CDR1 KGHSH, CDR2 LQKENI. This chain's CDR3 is CASSLSGRGKNIQYF. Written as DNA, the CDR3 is TGTGCCAGCTCCCTTAGCGGGAGGGGCAAAAACATTCAGTACTTC.

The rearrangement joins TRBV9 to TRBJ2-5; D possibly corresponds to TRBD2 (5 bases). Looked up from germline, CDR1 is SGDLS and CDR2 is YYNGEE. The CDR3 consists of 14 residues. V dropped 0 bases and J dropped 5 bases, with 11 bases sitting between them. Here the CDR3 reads CASSVEVGGETQYF. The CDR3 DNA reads TGTGCCAGCAGCGTAGAAGTGGGCGGGGAGACCCAGTACTTC.

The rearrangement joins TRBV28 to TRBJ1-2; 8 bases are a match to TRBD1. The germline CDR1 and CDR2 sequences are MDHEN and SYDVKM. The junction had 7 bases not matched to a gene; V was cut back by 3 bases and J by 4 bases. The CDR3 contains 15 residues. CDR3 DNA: TGTGCCAGCAGTTTGACAGGGGCCCTTGCCTATGGCTACACCTTC. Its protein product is CASSLTGALAYGYTF.

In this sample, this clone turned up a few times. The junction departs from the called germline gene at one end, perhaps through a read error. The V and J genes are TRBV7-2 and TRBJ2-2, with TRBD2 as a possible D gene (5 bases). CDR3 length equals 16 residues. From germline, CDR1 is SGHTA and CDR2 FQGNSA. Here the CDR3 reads CASNLSPGTNTGELFF. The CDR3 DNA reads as TGTGCCAGCAACTTATCACCGGGAACGAACACCGGGGAGCTGTTTTTT.

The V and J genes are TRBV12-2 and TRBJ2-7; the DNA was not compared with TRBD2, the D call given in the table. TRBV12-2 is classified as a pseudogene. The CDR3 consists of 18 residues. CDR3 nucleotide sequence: TGTGCAAGTCGCCCCCCCGGACTAGCGGCCTCAAACGACGACGAGCAGTACGTC. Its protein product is CASRPPGLAASNDDEQYV.

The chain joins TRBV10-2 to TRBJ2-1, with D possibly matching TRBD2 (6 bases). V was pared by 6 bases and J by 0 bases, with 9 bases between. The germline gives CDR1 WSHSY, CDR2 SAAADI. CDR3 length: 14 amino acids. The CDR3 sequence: CASRDGGSYNEQFF. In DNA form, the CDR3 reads TGCGCCAGCAGGGACGGGGGCTCCTACAATGAGCAGTTCTTC.

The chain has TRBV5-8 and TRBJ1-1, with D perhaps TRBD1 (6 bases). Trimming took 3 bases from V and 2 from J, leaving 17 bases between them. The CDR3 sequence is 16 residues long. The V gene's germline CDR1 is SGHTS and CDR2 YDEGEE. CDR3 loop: CASSYDIGQTNTEAFF. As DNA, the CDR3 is TGTGCCAGCAGCTACGATATCGGACAGACTAACACTGAAGCTTTCTTT.

As DNA, the CDR3 is TGTGCCAGTAGTGTACAGGGAAGCAATCAGCCCCAGCATTTT. Translation: CASSVQGSNQPQHF. This rearrangement joins TRBV19 to TRBJ1-5, with a weak D call TRBD1 (6 bases). The CDR3 runs 14 residues. V was cut by 5 bases and J by 1 base, with 9 bases left in between. CDR1 is LNHDA, CDR2 SQIVND, per germline (reference sequence).